This T cell receptor beta chain was obtained from a study of cytomegalovirus exposure and HLA in healthy donors. Study findings and constraints: First-cohort TCR clusters were later found to tend to co-occur in the roughly 130 validation repertoires. Confirmation in vitro established that a few CMV-associated chains were specific for CMV antigens.

CDR1 is MGHDK, CDR2 SYGVNS, per germline. V was shortened by 1 base and J by 0 bases, with 11 bases between the two germline ends. CDR3 size: 16 residues. Method: immunoSEQ multiplex PCR; TCRdb's copy keeps in-frame clones and lacks some. Of over 200,000 clones listed, approximately 86% are singletons. About this clone: What it binds is not known.

V and J are TRBV25-1 and TRBJ2-3; possible D gene TRBD2, 7 bases. This sequence was found in a young woman in good health and CMV-seronegative. What was sequenced was PBMCs. The DNA of the CDR3 is TGTGCCAGCAGTGAATGGGGGGGGGCGAGCACAGATACGCAGTATTTT. Protein: CASSEWGGASTDTQYF. The full variable domain, its missing parts supplied by reference TRBV25-1 and TRBJ2-3, is EADIYQTPRYLVIGTGKKITLECSQTMGHDKMYWYQQDPGMELHLIHYSYGVNSTEKGDLSSESTVSRIRTEHFPLTLESARPSHTSQYLCASSEWGGASTDTQYFGPGTRLTVL.